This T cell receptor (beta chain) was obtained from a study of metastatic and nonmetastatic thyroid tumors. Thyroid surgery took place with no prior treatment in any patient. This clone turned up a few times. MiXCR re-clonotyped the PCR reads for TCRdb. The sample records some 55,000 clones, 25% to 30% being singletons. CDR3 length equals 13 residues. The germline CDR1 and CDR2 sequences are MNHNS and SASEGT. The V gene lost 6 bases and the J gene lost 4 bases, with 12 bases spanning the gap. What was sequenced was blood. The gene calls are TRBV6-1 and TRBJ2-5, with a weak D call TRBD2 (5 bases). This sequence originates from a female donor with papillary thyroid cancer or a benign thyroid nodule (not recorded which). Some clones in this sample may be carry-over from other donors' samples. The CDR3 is CASRTSRAETQYF. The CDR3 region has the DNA TGTGCCAGCAGGACATCGAGGGCAGAGACCCAGTACTTC.